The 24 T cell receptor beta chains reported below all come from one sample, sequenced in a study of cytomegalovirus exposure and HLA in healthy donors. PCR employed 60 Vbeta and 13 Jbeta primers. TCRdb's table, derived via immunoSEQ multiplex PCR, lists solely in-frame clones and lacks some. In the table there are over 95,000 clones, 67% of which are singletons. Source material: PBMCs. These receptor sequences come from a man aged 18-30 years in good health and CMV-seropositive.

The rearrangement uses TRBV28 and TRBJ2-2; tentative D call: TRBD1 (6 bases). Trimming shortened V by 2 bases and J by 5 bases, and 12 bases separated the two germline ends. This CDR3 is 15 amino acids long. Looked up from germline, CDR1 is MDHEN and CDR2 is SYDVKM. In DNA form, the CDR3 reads TGTGCCAGCAGTTTACCAAACAGGGTTACCGGGGAGCTGTTTTTT. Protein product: CASSLPNRVTGELFF.

This CDR3 is CSAEDRAEKLFF. CDR3 nucleotide sequence: TGCAGCGCAGAGGACAGGGCTGAAAAACTGTTTTTT. The chain joins TRBV29-1 to TRBJ1-4, with 8 bases matching TRBD1. CDR3 size: 12 residues. V lost 7 bases to trimming and J lost 7 bases; unmatched junction nucleotides: 5. The germline CDR1 and CDR2 sequences are SQVTM and ANQGSEA.

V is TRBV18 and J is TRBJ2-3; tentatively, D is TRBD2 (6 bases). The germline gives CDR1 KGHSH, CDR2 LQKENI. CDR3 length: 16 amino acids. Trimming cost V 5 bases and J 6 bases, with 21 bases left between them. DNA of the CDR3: TGTGCCAGCTCAGCGGGGTATGGAGAAAGTTCGGATACGCAGTATTTT. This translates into CASSAGYGESSDTQYF.

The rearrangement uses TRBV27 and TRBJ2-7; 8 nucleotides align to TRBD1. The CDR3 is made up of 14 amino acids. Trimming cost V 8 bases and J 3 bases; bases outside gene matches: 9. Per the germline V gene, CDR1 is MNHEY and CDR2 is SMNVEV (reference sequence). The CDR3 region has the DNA TGTGCCAGCTCCGACAGGGGACAAATCTACGAGCAGTACTTC. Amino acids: CASSDRGQIYEQYF.

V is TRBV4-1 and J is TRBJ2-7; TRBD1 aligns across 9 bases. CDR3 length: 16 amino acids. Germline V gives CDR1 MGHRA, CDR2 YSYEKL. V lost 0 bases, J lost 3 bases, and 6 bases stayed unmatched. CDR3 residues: CASSQEPGQGIYEQYF. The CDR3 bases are TGCGCCAGCAGCCAAGAACCGGGACAGGGCATCTACGAGCAGTACTTC.

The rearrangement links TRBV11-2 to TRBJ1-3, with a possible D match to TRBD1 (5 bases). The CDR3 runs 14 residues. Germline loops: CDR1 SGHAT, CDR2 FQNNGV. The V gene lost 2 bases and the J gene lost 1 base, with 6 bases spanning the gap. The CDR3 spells CASSLPGSGNTIYF. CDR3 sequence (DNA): TGTGCCAGCAGCTTACCAGGGTCTGGAAACACCATATATTTT.

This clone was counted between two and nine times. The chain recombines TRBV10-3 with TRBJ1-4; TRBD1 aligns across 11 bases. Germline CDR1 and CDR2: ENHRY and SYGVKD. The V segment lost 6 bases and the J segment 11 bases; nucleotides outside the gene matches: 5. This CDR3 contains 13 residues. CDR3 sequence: CAIRTGQGGKLFF. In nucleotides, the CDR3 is TGTGCCATCAGAACGGGACAGGGGGGGAAACTGTTTTTT.

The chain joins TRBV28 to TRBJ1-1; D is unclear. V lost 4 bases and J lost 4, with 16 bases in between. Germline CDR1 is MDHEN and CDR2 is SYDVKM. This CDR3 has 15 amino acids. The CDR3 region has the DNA TGTGCCAGCAGTTCCCCATCGGCAGGAAGCACTGAAGCTTTCTTT. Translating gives CASSSPSAGSTEAFF.

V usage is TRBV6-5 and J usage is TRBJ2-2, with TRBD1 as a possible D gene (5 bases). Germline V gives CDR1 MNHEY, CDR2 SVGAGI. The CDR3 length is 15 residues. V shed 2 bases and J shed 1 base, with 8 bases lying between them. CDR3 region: CASSYGQGNTGELFF. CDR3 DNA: TGTGCCAGCAGTTACGGTCAGGGGAACACCGGGGAGCTGTTTTTT.

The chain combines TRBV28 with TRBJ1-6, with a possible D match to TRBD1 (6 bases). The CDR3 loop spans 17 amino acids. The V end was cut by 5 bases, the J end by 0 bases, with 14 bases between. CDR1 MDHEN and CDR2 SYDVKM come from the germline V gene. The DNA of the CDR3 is TGTGCCAGCAGTCATCCCCGGGACACCTCCTATAATTCACCCCTCCACTTT. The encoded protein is CASSHPRDTSYNSPLHF.

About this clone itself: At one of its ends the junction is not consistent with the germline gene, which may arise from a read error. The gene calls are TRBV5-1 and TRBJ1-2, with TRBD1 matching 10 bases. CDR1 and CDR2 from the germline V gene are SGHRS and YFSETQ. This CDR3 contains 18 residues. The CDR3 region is CARSFRGQGTLANYGYTF. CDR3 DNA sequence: TGCGCCAGGAGCTTCAGGGGACAGGGGACCCTGGCTAACTATGGCTACACCTTC.

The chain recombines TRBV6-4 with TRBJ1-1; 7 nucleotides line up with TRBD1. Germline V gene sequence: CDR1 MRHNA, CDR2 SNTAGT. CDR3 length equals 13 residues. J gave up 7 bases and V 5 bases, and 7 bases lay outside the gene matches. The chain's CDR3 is CASSTEQGNEAFF. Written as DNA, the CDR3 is TGTGCCAGCAGTACCGAACAGGGGAATGAAGCTTTCTTT.

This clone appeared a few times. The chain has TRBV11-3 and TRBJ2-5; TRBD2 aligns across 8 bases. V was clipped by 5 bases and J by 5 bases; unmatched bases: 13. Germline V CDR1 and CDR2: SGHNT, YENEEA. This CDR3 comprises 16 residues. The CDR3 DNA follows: TGTGCCAGCAGCCCGATGGTCGCCCAGCGGGGGGAGACCCAGTACTTC. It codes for CASSPMVAQRGETQYF.

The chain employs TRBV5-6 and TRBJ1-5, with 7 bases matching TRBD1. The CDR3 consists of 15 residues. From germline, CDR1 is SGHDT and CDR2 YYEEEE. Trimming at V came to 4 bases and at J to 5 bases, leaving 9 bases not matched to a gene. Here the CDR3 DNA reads TGTGCCAGCAGCGTAGCCGGGACAGTAGATCAGCCCCAGCATTTT. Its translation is CASSVAGTVDQPQHF.

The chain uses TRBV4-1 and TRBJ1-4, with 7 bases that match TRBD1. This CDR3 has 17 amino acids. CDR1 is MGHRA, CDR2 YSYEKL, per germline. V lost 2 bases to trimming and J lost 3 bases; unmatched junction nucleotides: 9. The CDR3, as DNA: TGCGCCAGCAGCCAACTAGTTTCCGGGACAGCTAATGAAAAACTGTTTTTT. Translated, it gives CASSQLVSGTANEKLFF.

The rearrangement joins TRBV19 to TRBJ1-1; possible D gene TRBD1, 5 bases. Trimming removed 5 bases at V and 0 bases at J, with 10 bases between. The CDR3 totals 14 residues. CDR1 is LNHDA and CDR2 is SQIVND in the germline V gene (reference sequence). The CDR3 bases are TGTGCCAGTAGTCCGGCAGGGTTGAACACTGAAGCTTTCTTT. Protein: CASSPAGLNTEAFF.

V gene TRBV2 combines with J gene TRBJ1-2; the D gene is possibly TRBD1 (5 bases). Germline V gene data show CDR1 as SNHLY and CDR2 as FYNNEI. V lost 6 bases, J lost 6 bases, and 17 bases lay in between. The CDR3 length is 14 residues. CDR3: CASRVNRGGHGYTF. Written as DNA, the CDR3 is TGTGCCAGCAGAGTCAACCGGGGGGGACATGGCTACACCTTC.

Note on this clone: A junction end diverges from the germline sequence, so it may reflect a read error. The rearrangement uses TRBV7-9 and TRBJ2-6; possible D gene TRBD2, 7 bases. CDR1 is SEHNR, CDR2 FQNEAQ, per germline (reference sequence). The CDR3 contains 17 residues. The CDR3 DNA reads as TGTTCCAGCAGCTCGGAGGGGGGGCCTTCTGGGGCCAACGTCCTGACTTTC. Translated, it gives CSSSSEGGPSGANVLTF.

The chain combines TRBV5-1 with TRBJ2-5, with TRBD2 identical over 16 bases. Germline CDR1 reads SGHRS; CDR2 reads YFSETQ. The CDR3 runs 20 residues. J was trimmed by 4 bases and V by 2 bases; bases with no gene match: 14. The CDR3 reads CASSLIPGLAGGPGRETQYF. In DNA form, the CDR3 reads TGCGCCAGCAGCTTAATACCGGGACTAGCGGGGGGGCCCGGGAGAGAGACCCAGTACTTC.

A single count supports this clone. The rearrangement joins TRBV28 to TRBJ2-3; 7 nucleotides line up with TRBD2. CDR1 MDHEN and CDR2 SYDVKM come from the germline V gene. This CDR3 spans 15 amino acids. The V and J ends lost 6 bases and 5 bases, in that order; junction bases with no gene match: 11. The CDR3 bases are TGTGCCAGCAGCCCGCGGGGGAGCCCAGGAGATACGCAGTATTTT. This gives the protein CASSPRGSPGDTQYF.

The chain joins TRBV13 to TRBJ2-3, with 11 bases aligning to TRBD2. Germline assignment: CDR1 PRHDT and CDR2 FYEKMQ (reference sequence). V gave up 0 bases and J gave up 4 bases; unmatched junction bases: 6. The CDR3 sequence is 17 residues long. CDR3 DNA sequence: TGTGCCAGCAGCTTAGGTGTAGCGGGGGGGCACCCAGATACGCAGTATTTT. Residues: CASSLGVAGGHPDTQYF.

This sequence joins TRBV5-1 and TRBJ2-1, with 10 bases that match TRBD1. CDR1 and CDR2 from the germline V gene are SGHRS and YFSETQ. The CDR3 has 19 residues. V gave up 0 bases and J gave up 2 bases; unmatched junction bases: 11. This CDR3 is CASSLEKFPGTGAYNEQFF. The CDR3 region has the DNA TGCGCCAGCAGCTTGGAAAAGTTCCCCGGGACAGGGGCCTACAATGAGCAGTTCTTC.

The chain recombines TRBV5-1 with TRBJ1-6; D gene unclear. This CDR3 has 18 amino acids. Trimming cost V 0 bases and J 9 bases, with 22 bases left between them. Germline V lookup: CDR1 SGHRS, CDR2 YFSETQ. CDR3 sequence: CASSLGVSARGGVSPLHF. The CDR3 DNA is TGCGCCAGCAGCTTGGGGGTTTCAGCCCGGGGTGGGGTTTCACCCCTCCACTTT.

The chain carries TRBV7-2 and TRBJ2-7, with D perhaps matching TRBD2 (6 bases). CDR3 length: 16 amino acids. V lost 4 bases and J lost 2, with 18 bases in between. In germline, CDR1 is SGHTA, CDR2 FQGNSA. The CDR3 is CASSSSLAGSPYEQYF. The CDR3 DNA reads TGTGCCAGCAGCTCCAGTCTTGCGGGGAGCCCCTACGAGCAGTACTTC.